One and the same sample provided the 15 T cell receptor beta chains below, sequenced in a study of OX40 agonist ivuxolimab in advanced cancers. The method was immunoSEQ multiplex PCR; TCRdb's version includes in-frame clones alone and lacks a portion of them. The sample includes tens of thousands of clones, 84% of them seen just once. The starting material was CD4+ or CD8+ T cells sorted from blood, obtained in a trial of the OX40 agonist ivuxolimab. These receptors were collected from an adult with an advanced solid tumor such as melanoma, head and neck, liver or kidney cancer.

V gene TRBV6-6 combines with J gene TRBJ2-7, with D unresolved. CDR3 length equals 15 residues. The germline V and J ends were trimmed by 4 bases and 2 bases, with 15 bases remaining between them. Germline assignment: CDR1 MNHNY and CDR2 SVGAGI (reference sequence). The CDR3 is CASSWRGPATYEQYF. The CDR3 nucleotides are TGTGCCAGCAGTTGGCGTGGACCGGCCACCTACGAGCAGTACTTC.

The chain has TRBV7-2 and TRBJ2-1, with 13 bases identical to TRBD2. The CDR3 loop spans 14 amino acids. V gave up 5 bases and J gave up 6 bases; unmatched junction bases: 1. The germline gives CDR1 SGHTA, CDR2 FQGNSA. CDR3 sequence: CASSGLAGANEQFF. The CDR3 DNA follows: TGTGCCAGCAGCGGACTAGCGGGAGCCAATGAGCAGTTCTTC.

In its sample, this clone was seen a few times. V gene TRBV15 combines with J gene TRBJ1-4; tentative D call: TRBD1 (5 bases). The germline CDR1 and CDR2 sequences are LNHNV and YYDKDF (reference sequence). The ends were cut back, 0 bases at V and 6 bases at J, with 17 bases in the middle. This CDR3 contains 17 residues. CDR3: CATSRDRGASAHEKLFF. CDR3 coding DNA: TGTGCCACCAGCAGAGATCGTGGGGCCTCAGCTCATGAAAAACTGTTTTTT.

This clone was counted between two and nine times. The CDR3: CASSQDSGQGSHEQFF. CDR3 bases: TGTGCCAGCAGCCAAGACTCTGGACAGGGGAGCCATGAGCAGTTCTTC. The rearrangement joins TRBV14 to TRBJ2-1, with TRBD1 matching 9 bases. The CDR3 sequence is 16 residues long. Unmatched junction bases numbered 8, after V lost 0 bases and J lost 8 bases. The germline gives CDR1 SGHDN, CDR2 FVKESK. The full variable domain, with the rest looked up from reference TRBV14 and TRBJ2-1, is EAGVTQFPSHSVIEKGQTVTLRCDPISGHDNLYWYRRVMGKEIKFLLHFVKESKQDESGMPNNRFLAERTGGTYSTLKVQPAELEDSGVYFCASSQDSGQGSHEQFFGPGTRLTVL.

The V call is TRBV7-9, the J call TRBJ1-2; TRBD1 might be the D (5 bases). Germline V gives CDR1 SEHNR, CDR2 FQNEAQ (reference sequence). The CDR3 is made up of 13 amino acids. Trimming shortened V by 5 bases and J by 3 bases, and 10 bases separated the two germline ends. The DNA for the CDR3 is TGTGCCAGCAGCCCCGACAGATACTATGGCTACACCTTC. The encoded protein is CASSPDRYYGYTF.

This clone has more than one count but fewer than ten. The chain links TRBV9 to TRBJ1-6; 8 bases map to TRBD1. After removal of 0 bases from V and 8 bases from J, the junction contained 4 bases not matched to a gene. This CDR3 spans 15 amino acids. Germline-derived CDR1 and CDR2 are SGDLS and YYNGEE. The CDR3 sequence: CASSVVGTGDSPLHF. The CDR3 DNA is TGTGCCAGCAGCGTAGTGGGGACAGGCGATTCACCCCTCCACTTT.

The table lists this clone with a few counts. The chain carries TRBV11-3 and TRBJ2-3; 8 bases agree with TRBD1. The CDR3 is 12 residues long. V was pared by 5 bases and J by 12 bases, with 7 bases of the junction left unmatched. The germline CDR1 and CDR2 sequences are SGHNT and YENEEA. The CDR3 spells CASSPGQGLQYF. CDR3 coding DNA: TGTGCCAGCAGCCCCGGACAGGGTTTACAGTATTTT.

The J gene is TRBJ1-5, the V gene TRBV7-2; D is unresolved. V lost 2 bases and J lost 3, with 11 bases in between. This CDR3 has 15 residues. The germline gives CDR1 SGHTA, CDR2 FQGNSA. CDR3 in DNA: TGTGCCAGCAGCTTAAGGTCCAGAACCAATCAGCCCCAGCATTTT. Translating gives CASSLRSRTNQPQHF.

This clone appeared a few times. The chain links TRBV7-3 to TRBJ1-2; the D gene is possibly TRBD1 (5 bases). Per germline, CDR1 SGHTA and CDR2 FQGTGA. The CDR3 runs 14 residues. V was trimmed by 8 bases and J by 7 bases, leaving 20 bases between them. This CDR3 is CASSAGPEPIGYTF. CDR3 bases: TGTGCCAGCTCCGCGGGACCCGAGCCTATTGGCTACACCTTC.

J is TRBJ1-2 and V is TRBV7-3; D unclear. V was shortened by 4 bases and J by 0 bases, with 6 bases between the two germline ends. The CDR3 is made up of 13 amino acids. The germline gives CDR1 SGHTA, CDR2 FQGTGA. CDR3 sequence reads: CASSYKANYGYTF. The CDR3 nucleotides read TGTGCCAGCAGCTATAAAGCTAACTATGGCTACACCTTC. Supplemented by reference TRBV7-3 and TRBJ1-2, the full variable domain reads GAGVSQTPSNKVTEKGKYVELRCDPISGHTALYWYRQSLGQGPEFLIYFQGTGAADDSGLPNDRFFAVRPEGSVSTLKIQRTERGDSAVYLCASSYKANYGYTFGSGTRLTVV.

The chain uses TRBV7-2 and TRBJ1-5; possible D gene TRBD1, 5 bases. The CDR3 totals 15 residues. The ends were cut back, 2 bases at V and 5 bases at J, with 13 bases in the middle. From germline, CDR1 is SGHTA and CDR2 FQGNSA. The CDR3 DNA follows: TGTGCCAGCAGCTTATGGGGGGTAATCGATCAGCCCCAGCATTTT. Encoded protein: CASSLWGVIDQPQHF.

The gene calls are TRBV5-1 and TRBJ1-2, with D possibly TRBD1 on 6 matching bases. Trimming cost V 7 bases and J 3 bases, with 19 bases left between them. This CDR3 is built from 15 residues. Germline V gives CDR1 SGHRS, CDR2 YFSETQ. The DNA for the CDR3 is TGCGCCAGCCACCTAGGGGGGTCGCAGGACTATGGCTACACCTTC. This gives the protein CASHLGGSQDYGYTF.

The chain uses TRBV5-1 and TRBJ1-2, with TRBD1 matching over 7 bases. CDR1 and CDR2 (germline): SGHRS, YFSETQ. V gave up 0 bases and J gave up 3 bases; unmatched junction bases: 2. This CDR3 has 14 amino acids. CDR3: CASSLDRGYYGYTF. In DNA, the CDR3 is TGCGCCAGCAGCTTGGACAGGGGTTACTATGGCTACACCTTC.

The V and J genes are TRBV19 and TRBJ2-5; D unresolved. V was shortened by 5 bases and J by 2 bases, with 15 bases between the two germline ends. The CDR3 loop spans 15 amino acids. CDR1 LNHDA and CDR2 SQIVND come from the germline V gene (reference sequence). CDR3 DNA sequence: TGTGCCAGTAGTCGCCAATCGCGCGGACAAGAGACCCAGTACTTC. It specifies CASSRQSRGQETQYF.

The J gene is TRBJ2-1, the V gene TRBV28; the D is unclear. The V and J ends lost 4 bases and 3 bases respectively, with 4 bases between them. The CDR3 has 12 residues. Germline CDR1 and CDR2: MDHEN and SYDVKM. CDR3 sequence: CASSWRYNEQFF. CDR3 in DNA: TGTGCCAGCAGTTGGCGCTACAATGAGCAGTTCTTC.